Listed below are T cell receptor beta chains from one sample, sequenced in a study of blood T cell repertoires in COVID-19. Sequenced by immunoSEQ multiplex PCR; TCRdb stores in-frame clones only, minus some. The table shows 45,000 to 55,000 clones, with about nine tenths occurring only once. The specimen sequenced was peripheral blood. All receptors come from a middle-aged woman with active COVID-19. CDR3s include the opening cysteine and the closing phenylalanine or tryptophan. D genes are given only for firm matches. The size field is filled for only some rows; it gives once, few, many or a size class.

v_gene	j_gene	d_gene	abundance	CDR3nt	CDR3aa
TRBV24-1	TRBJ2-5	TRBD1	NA	TGTGCCACCAGTGACCAGGACAGGGGGACCCAGTACTTC	CATSDQDRGTQYF
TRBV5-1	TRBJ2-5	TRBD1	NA	TGCGCCAGCAGCCAGGACAGGGGTAGAGAGACCCAGTACTTC	CASSQDRGRETQYF
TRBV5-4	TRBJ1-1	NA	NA	TGTGCCAGCAGCTATGACAGGAACACTGAAGCTTTCTTT	CASSYDRNTEAFF
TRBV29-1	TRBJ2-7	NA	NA	TGCAGCGTTGAAGATCATCCGGGGGGCGGGCCCGGCGAGCAGTACTTC	CSVEDHPGGGPGEQYF
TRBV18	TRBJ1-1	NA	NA	TGTGCCAGCTCACCAACCAGGAACACTGAAGCTTTCTTT	CASSPTRNTEAFF
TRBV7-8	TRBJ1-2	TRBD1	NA	TGTGCCAGCAGTTTCCGGACAGGGTCTGGCTATGGCTACACCTTC	CASSFRTGSGYGYTF
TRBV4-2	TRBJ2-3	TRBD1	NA	TGTGCCAGCAGCGAGACAGGGCAACAAGATACGCAGTATTTT	CASSETGQQDTQYF
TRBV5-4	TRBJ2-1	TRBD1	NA	TGTGCCAGCAGCCTGACAGGGGACAATGAGCAGTTCTTC	CASSLTGDNEQFF
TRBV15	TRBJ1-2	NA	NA	TGTGCCACCAGCAGAGCTACCCCGAGGGGGGGCGCGGACTATGGCTACACCTTC	CATSRATPRGGADYGYTF
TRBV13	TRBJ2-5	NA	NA	TGTGCCAGCACCCAGAGAATACAGAGATGGGCCCAAGAGACCCAGTACTTC	CASTQRIQRWAQETQYF
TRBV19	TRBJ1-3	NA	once	TGTGCCAGTAGTATTAACCACATCAGCTCTGGAAACACCATATATTTT	CASSINHISSGNTIYF
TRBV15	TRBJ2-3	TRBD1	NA	TGTGCCACCAGCAGAGCCGGCCCCGGGACAGGTACGACAGATACGCAGTATTTT	CATSRAGPGTGTTDTQYF